The text below deals with one T cell receptor (beta chain). What antigen it recognizes has not been identified. It has no much larger one-base neighbor in the sample; base qualities were not kept. The sample belongs to a study of blood T cell repertoires in COVID-19 (dated by TCRdb to 2019 to 2021). For the wider study: The collaborator samples originated in the United States, Italy and Spain and spanned the acute and convalescent phases of COVID-19. The prospective study material was composed of cDNA or gDNA derived from T cells, B-cell-depleted T cells, or PBMCs. Deeply sampled blood TCRbeta repertoires from subjects exposed to, actively infected with, or recovered from COVID-19 were included in the dataset. A freely available public database, intended as a resource for researchers studying the immune response to SARS-CoV-2, is where the repertoires were released. The samples were drawn from two sources: the first 160 participants of the ongoing ImmuneRACE study, and 1,000 to 1,500 subjects contributed by 6 global collaborators. Sample metadata almost always included a de-identified subject ID, COVID-19 status, age in years and sex. Where HLA class I and class II types were available, the types were taken from metadata supplied by the sample provider, not from assay-based typing. Overall study outcomes, separate from this receptor: The amount of clinical and demographic metadata varied by source and participant and was provided uncurated.

V loses 6 bases of germline sequence and J loses 2 bases, and the interval between the two ends is 17 bases. For CDR1 and CDR2, the germline V gene (reference sequence) lists DFQATT and SNEGSKA. The CDR3 covers 15 residues, taking in both the cysteine and the phenylalanine. Only the CDR3 region is kept as DNA, spanning 45 bases read in frame from base 1. TCRbeta CDR3 regions were amplified from genomic DNA using the immunoSEQ Assay, a bias-controlled multiplex PCR. On the study's bioinformatics: The number of nucleated cells in each sample was estimated from the amplification of reference gene primers within the assay. Sequence reads were collapsed and filtered to measure the absolute abundance of every unique TCRbeta CDR3 rearrangement. Productive Simpson clonality was computed per sample as the square root of Simpson's diversity index over productive rearrangements. TCRdb stores this immuneACCESS table with in-frame sequences only. Part of the clones is absent; in the studies checked, under half of the shortfall reflects unresolved V genes, and no reason is known for the rest. That table supplies the V and J calls and clone size; D and trimming were determined from the DNA. Here the sample has 200,000 to 300,000 clones; around 90% occur a single time. Approximately 7.9% of the sample goes to the ten largest clones.

Another Seattle source contributed samples from volunteer blood donors who had recovered from COVID-19. Collaborating institutions collected whole blood in K2EDTA tubes following their own protocols. Collaborator samples were shipped for TCRbeta analysis as frozen whole blood, isolated PBMCs, or DNA extracted from either sample type. Recombination connected TRBV20-1 to TRBJ1-3; TRBD1 is a possible D gene, resting on 5 matching bases. The receptor was isolated from a man in his sixties who had recovered from COVID-19. The sample comprised peripheral blood. The nucleotide sequence is TGCAGTGCCAGTAGGGGTGGCCTTGCTGGAAACACCATATATTTT. Its protein is CSASRGGLAGNTIYF.